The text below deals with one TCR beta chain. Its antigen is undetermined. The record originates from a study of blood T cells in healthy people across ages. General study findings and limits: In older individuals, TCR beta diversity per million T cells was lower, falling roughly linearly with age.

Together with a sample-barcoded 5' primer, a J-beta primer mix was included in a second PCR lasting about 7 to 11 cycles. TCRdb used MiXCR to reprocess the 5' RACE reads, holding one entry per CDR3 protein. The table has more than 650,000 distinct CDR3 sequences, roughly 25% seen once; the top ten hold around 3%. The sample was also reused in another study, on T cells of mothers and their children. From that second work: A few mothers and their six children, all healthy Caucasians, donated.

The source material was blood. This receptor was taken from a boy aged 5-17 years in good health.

This CDR3 is CASSSPGQGYEKLFF. In DNA form, the CDR3 reads TGTGCCAGCAGCTCCCCGGGACAGGGGTATGAAAAACTGTTTTTT. The chain uses TRBV7-9 and TRBJ1-4, with TRBD1 matching 10 bases. Germline V lookup: CDR1 SEHNR, CDR2 FQNEAQ (reference sequence). CDR3 size: 15 residues. V gave up 4 bases and J gave up 6 bases; unmatched junction bases: 5.